The 12 T cell receptor beta chains presented below share a single source sample, sequenced in a study of T cells after yellow fever vaccination. TCRdb redid the calling of the 5' RACE reads with MiXCR, one entry per CDR3 protein. Here the sample spans 350,000 to 450,000 distinct CDR3 sequences, 15% to 20% being singletons. The specimen was PBMCs, collected before the yellow fever booster vaccination. The receptor set was obtained from a man aged 18 to 29 who received the YFV17D yellow fever vaccine.

J is TRBJ2-2 and V is TRBV6-5; 7 bases fit TRBD2. The CDR3 runs to 16 residues. Germline V CDR1 and CDR2: MNHEY, SVGAGI. The J segment lost 1 base and the V segment lost 2 bases, leaving 4 bases of the junction unmatched. The CDR3 sequence: CASSYVPGGNTGELFF. CDR3 DNA: TGTGCCAGCAGTTACGTCCCGGGGGGGAACACCGGGGAGCTGTTTTTT.

This rearrangement joins TRBV12-3 or TRBV12-4 to TRBJ2-5, with 14 nucleotides matching TRBD2. Trimming took 11 bases from V and 0 from J; bases not matched to a gene: 11. There are 17 residues in the CDR3. The CDR3 here is CASTLGTSGGYQETQYF. Here the CDR3 DNA reads TGTGCCTCCACCCTCGGGACTAGCGGGGGCTACCAAGAGACCCAGTACTTC.

This clonotype was seen a few times. The CDR3 sequence: CASSQARGEENIQYF. CDR3 coding DNA: TGCGCCAGCAGCCAAGCTCGGGGAGAGGAAAACATTCAGTACTTC. The chain links TRBV4-3 to TRBJ2-4; possibly TRBD2 for D (5 bases). The germline gives CDR1 LGHNA, CDR2 YSLEER. Trimming left V 1 base short and J 5 bases short, with 12 bases between. CDR3 size: 15 residues.

The chain uses TRBV3-1 and TRBJ1-2, with D unclear. Per germline, CDR1 LGHDT and CDR2 YNNKEL (reference sequence). This CDR3 spans 12 amino acids. Trimming took off 0 bases at V and 7 bases at J, with 6 bases between the two ends. CDR3: CASSQEVSGYTF. In nucleotides, the CDR3 is TGTGCCAGCAGCCAAGAGGTGTCTGGCTACACCTTC.

This clonotype was observed a handful of times. V and J are TRBV5-1 and TRBJ2-2; 10 nucleotides match TRBD1. The CDR3 is 15 residues long. The germline V gene encodes CDR1 SGHRS and CDR2 YFSETQ. V gave up 6 bases and J gave up 3 bases; unmatched junction bases: 5. The CDR3 sequence is CASTGDRGHTGELFF. The CDR3 nucleotides read TGCGCCAGCACCGGTGACAGGGGGCACACCGGGGAGCTGTTTTTT.

The chain has TRBV5-1 and TRBJ2-5, with D perhaps assigned TRBD1 or TRBD2 (5 bases each). The CDR3 length is 13 residues. V was clipped by 4 bases and J by 1 base, with 8 bases between them. Germline CDR1 and CDR2: SGHRS and YFSETQ. The CDR3 loop is CASSGGVQETQYF. The CDR3 bases are TGCGCCAGCAGCGGGGGAGTCCAAGAGACCCAGTACTTC. Full variable domain (remainder filled in from reference TRBV5-1 and TRBJ2-5): KAGVTQTPRYLIKTRGQQVTLSCSPISGHRSVSWYQQTPGQGLQFLFEYFSETQRNKGNFPGRFSGRQFSNSRSEMNVSTLELGDSALYLCASSGGVQETQYFGPGTRLLVL.

The chain has TRBV10-2 and TRBJ2-7, with D possibly being TRBD2 (7 bases). Germline CDR1 is WSHSY and CDR2 is SAAADI. This CDR3 has 13 residues. V dropped 5 bases and J dropped 7 bases, with 15 bases sitting between them. The CDR3 bases are TGCGCCAGCAGTAGGGGGGGGATTTGGGAGCAGTACTTC. As protein: CASSRGGIWEQYF.

The chain carries TRBV29-1 and TRBJ1-2; D perhaps matches TRBD1 (5 bases). CDR1 and CDR2 (germline): SQVTM, ANQGSEA. This CDR3 comprises 11 residues. V lost 7 bases and J 7 bases, leaving 13 bases between the germline ends. CDR3 sequence reads: CSAGERGGYTF. In DNA, the CDR3 is TGCAGCGCCGGTGAGAGGGGTGGCTACACCTTC.

The J gene is TRBJ2-5, the V gene TRBV4-3, with a weak D call TRBD1 (7 bases). The CDR3 contains 17 residues. V was clipped by 1 base and J by 8 bases, with 23 bases between them. Germline V lookup: CDR1 LGHNA, CDR2 YSLEER. In DNA form, the CDR3 reads TGCGCCAGCAGCCAAGCCCTCCCCGCAGGGGGGATTAATACCCAGTACTTC. It codes for CASSQALPAGGINTQYF.

This chain connects TRBV19 to TRBJ1-1; 8 bases are a match to TRBD1. In germline, CDR1 is LNHDA, CDR2 SQIVND (reference sequence). V dropped 6 bases and J dropped 4; count of bases not matched to a gene: 10. The CDR3 spans 15 residues. CDR3 DNA: TGTGCCAGTAGGACAGGGGTGAAGGTTGGCACTGAAGCTTTCTTT. Its translation is CASRTGVKVGTEAFF.

This clonotype was observed a few times. DNA of the CDR3: TGTGCCATCAGTGTGGACAGGAAAAGTGAAAAACTGTTTTTT. Protein product: CAISVDRKSEKLFF. This sequence joins TRBV10-3 and TRBJ1-4, with 7 positions matching TRBD1. After removal of 4 bases from V and 7 bases from J, the junction contained 6 bases not matched to a gene. The CDR3 sequence is 14 residues long. Germline V gene data show CDR1 as ENHRY and CDR2 as SYGVKD.

This clonotype was seen ten or more times. The V and J genes are TRBV5-1 and TRBJ2-2; the D is unclear. Germline V CDR1 and CDR2: SGHRS, YFSETQ. The CDR3 has 11 residues. V was pared by 5 bases and J by 6 bases, with 5 bases between. DNA of the CDR3: TGCGCCAGCAGGTACTCCGGGGAGCTGTTTTTT. Protein: CASRYSGELFF.